The 21 T cell receptor beta chains in this list originate from one sample, sequenced in a study of T-cell memory formation after mild COVID-19. Each CDR3 protein gets one entry after TCRdb re-called the 5' RACE reads with MiXCR. The repertoire consists of roughly 180,000 distinct CDR3 sequences, with around a tenth occurring once and the leading ten covering 3.5% to 4%. The sequenced sample was PBMCs or a T cell subset sorted from them (not recorded which). The receptors were sampled from a man between 18 and 35 years old who had mild COVID-19 (a few samples of this study predate the infection). Cell type and time point are not known.

This clonotype has only a few counts. This rearrangement joins TRBV7-3 to TRBJ2-3, with 11 nucleotides matching TRBD2. The CDR3 sequence is 15 residues long. The germline gives CDR1 SGHTA, CDR2 FQGTGA. J was trimmed by 2 bases and V by 5 bases; bases with no gene match: 3. The CDR3 nucleotides read TGTGCCAGCAGCCGGGGACTAGCGGACACAGATACGCAGTATTTT. It codes for CASSRGLADTDTQYF.

V usage is TRBV7-2 and J usage is TRBJ1-1; no definite D call. The CDR3 runs to 14 residues. V was clipped by 5 bases and J by 4 bases, with 14 bases between them. From germline, CDR1 is SGHTA and CDR2 FQGNSA. Written as DNA, the CDR3 is TGTGCCAGCAGCCCCCACGGAACGAGCACTGAAGCTTTCTTT. Its protein product is CASSPHGTSTEAFF. The complete variable domain, with remaining parts taken from reference TRBV7-2 and TRBJ1-1, reads GAGVSQSPSNKVTEKGKDVELRCDPISGHTALYWYRQSLGQGLEFLIYFQGNSAPDKSGLPSDRFSAERTGGSVSTLTIQRTQQEDSAVYLCASSPHGTSTEAFFGQGTRLTVV.

This clonotype was observed many times. The V and J genes are TRBV29-1 and TRBJ2-1, with 10 bases matching TRBD1. Germline trimming cut 3 bases from V and 4 bases from J; bases unmatched to any gene: 3. This CDR3 contains 14 residues. The V gene's germline CDR1 is SQVTM and CDR2 ANQGSEA. CDR3 sequence (DNA): TGCAGCGTTGAGAGGGACAGGGGATACAATGAGCAGTTCTTC. Translating gives CSVERDRGYNEQFF.

This clonotype was recorded many times. The CDR3 spells CASSLDSTGKNIQYF. Written as DNA, the CDR3 is TGTGCCAGCAGCCTAGACAGTACGGGCAAAAACATTCAGTACTTC. The V and J genes are TRBV7-2 and TRBJ2-4; a possible D gene is TRBD1 (5 bases). Germline lookup yields CDR1 SGHTA and CDR2 FQGNSA. The CDR3 is 15 residues long. Trimming cost V 5 bases and J 3 bases, with 14 bases left between them.

The chain couples TRBV27 to TRBJ2-2; 10 positions agree with TRBD1. The trim removed 6 bases at V and 5 bases at J, leaving 6 bases unmatched. Germline CDR1 reads MNHEY; CDR2 reads SMNVEV (reference sequence). The CDR3 spans 15 residues. The CDR3: CASSRTGGWTGELFF. The CDR3 bases are TGTGCCAGCAGCCGGACAGGGGGGTGGACCGGGGAGCTGTTTTTT.

The gene calls are TRBV4-1 and TRBJ2-3; 8 positions match TRBD2. This CDR3 has 16 amino acids. Trimming at V came to 1 base and at J to 2 bases, leaving 5 bases not matched to a gene. Germline-derived CDR1 and CDR2 are MGHRA and YSYEKL. The DNA for the CDR3 is TGCGCCAGCAGCCAAGTTGGTAGCGGGGCCACAGATACGCAGTATTTT. It codes for CASSQVGSGATDTQYF.

This clonotype was counted only a few times. The V call is TRBV7-8, the J call TRBJ1-5, with D tentatively TRBD1 (5 bases). The CDR3 runs to 14 residues. Between the trimmed V and J ends, which lost 5 bases and 6 bases, there was a span of 14 bases. The V gene's germline CDR1 is SGHVS and CDR2 FQNEAQ. The DNA of the CDR3 is TGTGCCAGCAGCCTCACGGGGCCGGGTCAGCCCCAGCATTTT. This encodes CASSLTGPGQPQHF.

V gene TRBV28 combines with J gene TRBJ2-1; tentatively, D is TRBD1 (6 bases). The CDR3 length is 15 residues. The ends were cut back, 1 base at V and 6 bases at J, with 13 bases in the middle. From germline, CDR1 is MDHEN and CDR2 SYDVKM. The CDR3 sequence: CASSLSGALSNEQFF. DNA for the CDR3: TGTGCCAGCAGTTTATCAGGGGCGCTATCCAATGAGCAGTTCTTC.

The chain carries TRBV5-1 and TRBJ1-6; 8 nucleotides line up with TRBD1. The ends lost 3 bases at V and 14 bases at J; junction bases unmatched: 10. The CDR3 loop spans 14 amino acids. Germline V gene data show CDR1 as SGHRS and CDR2 as YFSETQ. The CDR3 nucleotides read TGCGCCAGCAGCTCGAATCCAGGGGGCATGGCCCTCCACTTT. This codes for CASSSNPGGMALHF.

The chain employs TRBV4-2 and TRBJ2-3; 7 bases are a match to TRBD2. Germline CDR1 LGHNA, CDR2 YNFKEQ. The CDR3 length is 14 residues. Trimming took 2 bases from V and 3 from J; bases not matched to a gene: 2. CDR3 residues: CASSQSRGTDTQYF. Written as DNA, the CDR3 is TGTGCCAGCAGCCAATCGCGGGGGACAGATACGCAGTATTTT.

This sequence joins TRBV18 and TRBJ1-6; the D is unclear. CDR3 length: 15 residues. V was cut by 3 bases and J by 8 bases, with 14 bases left in between. Germline V gene data show CDR1 as KGHSH and CDR2 as LQKENI. The CDR3 nucleotides are TGTGCCAGCTCACCGGACGGTTATTGGTATTCACCCCTCCACTTT. Translating it yields CASSPDGYWYSPLHF.

This chain connects TRBV7-2 to TRBJ2-1; D may be TRBD2 (5 bases). The CDR3 has 15 residues. Germline V lookup: CDR1 SGHTA, CDR2 FQGNSA. The ends were cut back, 5 bases at V and 1 base at J, with 12 bases in the middle. This CDR3 reads CASSRRTGSYNEQFF. The CDR3 coding sequence is TGTGCCAGCAGCAGGAGGACGGGGTCCTACAATGAGCAGTTCTTC.

This chain connects TRBV28 to TRBJ1-1; weak D call: TRBD1 (6 bases). Germline lookup yields CDR1 MDHEN and CDR2 SYDVKM. V lost 8 bases to trimming and J lost 3 bases, with 19 bases between them. The CDR3 loop spans 15 amino acids. In DNA, the CDR3 is TGTGCCAGCGCCGCCAGCGGGGGCGCGGACACTGAAGCTTTCTTT. This gives the protein CASAASGGADTEAFF.

The table lists this clonotype with a few counts. The chain carries TRBV5-1 and TRBJ2-2, with a weak D call TRBD1 (5 bases). The V end was cut by 4 bases, the J end by 4 bases, with 11 bases between. This CDR3 is 14 amino acids long. Germline values: CDR1 SGHRS, CDR2 YFSETQ. CDR3 sequence reads: CASSRGILTGELFF. As DNA, the CDR3 is TGCGCCAGCAGCAGGGGAATTCTCACCGGGGAGCTGTTTTTT.

This clonotype has only a few counts. V gene TRBV24-1 combines with J gene TRBJ2-3, with D tentatively TRBD2 (7 bases). The CDR3 contains 16 residues. The V and J ends lost 4 bases and 4 bases respectively, with 17 bases between them. Per germline, CDR1 KGHDR and CDR2 SFDVKD. In nucleotides, the CDR3 is TGTGCCACCAGTGAACTGGGGGGGGGCCGGGCAGATACGCAGTATTTT. Translating it yields CATSELGGGRADTQYF.

This clonotype was observed at least ten times. The J gene is TRBJ2-2, the V gene TRBV7-8, with TRBD1 matching over 7 bases. The V gene end was trimmed by 2 bases and the J gene end by 2 bases; junction bases not matched to a gene: 5. Germline V gives CDR1 SGHVS, CDR2 FQNEAQ. This CDR3 is built from 16 residues. The CDR3 region is CASSLLQGDNTGELFF. CDR3 in DNA: TGTGCCAGCAGCTTATTGCAGGGGGACAACACCGGGGAGCTGTTTTTT.

The chain links TRBV10-3 to TRBJ2-7, with D uncertain. The CDR3 extends over 14 amino acids. Germline CDR1 and CDR2: ENHRY and SYGVKD. Between the trimmed V and J ends, which lost 2 bases and 1 base, there was a span of 9 bases. The CDR3 region is CAISERNNSYEQYV. The CDR3 coding sequence is TGTGCCATCAGTGAGAGGAACAATTCCTACGAGCAGTACGTC.

This clonotype has only a few counts. The chain has TRBV20-1 and TRBJ2-2; D uncertain. Deletions cut 6 bases from V and 3 bases from J, with 17 bases between. Germline CDR1 and CDR2: DFQATT and SNEGSKA (reference sequence). The CDR3 is 15 amino acids. In nucleotides, the CDR3 is TGCAGTGCCCAGACCGCCGCGTTTGACACCGGGGAGCTGTTTTTT. Protein sequence: CSAQTAAFDTGELFF.

This clonotype occurred many times. V gene TRBV4-2 combines with J gene TRBJ2-2; TRBD1 might be the D (5 bases). CDR3 length equals 16 residues. The germline V gene has CDR1 LGHNA and CDR2 YNFKEQ. V was cut by 0 bases and J by 7 bases, with 15 bases left in between. The CDR3, as DNA: TGTGCCAGCAGCCAAGATATGTCAGGGCTGGGCGGGGAGCTGTTTTTT. Translation gives CASSQDMSGLGGELFF.

In its sample, this clonotype was seen a few times. The chain is built from TRBV7-6 and TRBJ1-6; the match to TRBD1 covers 9 bases. This CDR3 has 17 residues. Trimming cost V 4 bases and J 2 bases; bases outside gene matches: 6. CDR1 is SGHVS and CDR2 is FNYEAQ in the germline V gene. This chain's CDR3 is CASSSGTGFTYNSPLHF. CDR3 DNA: TGTGCCAGCAGCTCGGGGACAGGGTTTACCTATAATTCACCCCTCCACTTT.

There are a few counts of this clonotype. Here the CDR3 reads CASSSGQGVWGYTF. The CDR3 nucleotides read TGTGCCAGCAGCTCCGGACAGGGGGTTTGGGGCTACACCTTC. V usage is TRBV6-5 and J usage is TRBJ1-2; 10 bases match TRBD1. CDR3 length: 14 amino acids. J lost 8 bases, V lost 6 bases, and 9 bases had no gene match. Germline CDR1 is MNHEY and CDR2 is SVGAGI.